This T cell receptor (beta chain) emerged from a study of shared clonotypes between healthy human individuals. Clones were sequenced by immunoSEQ multiplex PCR, and TCRdb holds only the in-frame ones, with some missing. The sample consists of 1.5 million to 2.5 million clones, approximately 95% of them appearing once. Study outcomes and limitations: Naive subsets usually exceeded memory subsets in estimated richness.

This CDR3 region has 16 residues. The J segment lost 8 bases and the V segment lost 3 bases, leaving 9 bases of the junction unmatched. CDR1 is SGDLS and CDR2 is YYNGEE in the germline V gene. The naive CD8 fraction comprised CD45RO-negative cells positively selected for CCR7 and excluded terminally differentiated effector memory CD45RA+ cells. This clone was observed once. The antigen remains unidentified. This clonotype was obtained from a man aged 18-30 years in good health. This chain uses TRBV9 with TRBJ2-1; 12 positions agree with TRBD2. The material sequenced was naive CD8+ T cells sorted from blood. CDR3 bases: TGTGCCAGCAGCGCTTCGGGACTAGCGGGTCGCTATGAGCAGTTCTTC. Residues: CASSASGLAGRYEQFF.